In this sample, the clone carrying this T cell receptor (beta chain) turned up a few times. As yet, its antigen is unknown. Constant-segment primers were used for 5'RACE, and the resulting TCR alpha and TCR beta cDNA libraries carried sample barcodes and UMIs. Via MiXCR, TCRdb re-called the 5' RACE reads, giving one row per CDR3 protein. The table records approximately 560,000 distinct CDR3 sequences, 17% of them present only once. The sample is drawn from a study of T-cell memory formation after mild COVID-19. Whole-study results and caveats: Contracting CD4+ clones sat mainly in CM and EM; CD8+ in EMRA. There was a balanced CD4/CD8 profile in clones contracting day 15 to 85, and later expanders leaned CD4+.

V lost 4 bases, J lost 4 bases, and 14 bases lay in between. The germline V gene encodes CDR1 SGHRS and CDR2 YFSETQ. CDR3 size: 14 residues. This sequence joins TRBV5-1 and TRBJ1-2; D is unresolved. The specimen sequenced was PBMCs or a T cell subset sorted from them (not recorded which). This TCR came from an adult woman who had mild COVID-19 (a few samples of this study predate the infection). Cell type and time point are not known. CDR3 amino acids: CASSGSTLAYGYTF. Written as DNA, the CDR3 is TGCGCCAGCAGCGGTAGCACCCTAGCCTATGGCTACACCTTC.